This T cell receptor beta chain is from a study of blood T cell repertoires in COVID-19. Study overall: The origin of the acute and convalescent COVID-19 samples was the United States, Italy and Spain.

CDR1 and CDR2 from the germline V gene are SEHNR and FQNEAQ (reference sequence). J was trimmed by 2 bases and V by 5 bases; bases with no gene match: 2. This CDR3 has 13 amino acids. Self-reported history from a screening survey and questionnaire set each donor's cohort. Each recovered donor of Cohort 3 presented with two negative PCRs, clearance, or symptom resolution. Profiling relied on immunoSEQ multiplex PCR, and the TCRdb table lists in-frame clones only, not all of them. Of roughly 190,000 clones in the sample, approximately 90% were seen once. The sequence was obtained from a woman aged 18-29 years who had recovered from COVID-19. V is TRBV7-9 and J is TRBJ1-2, with 7 bases aligning to TRBD1. The sequencing input was PBMCs or T cells enriched from blood (not recorded which). The CDR3 DNA is TGTGCCAGCAGCCCGACAGGGAACTATGGCTACACCTTC. Its protein is CASSPTGNYGYTF.